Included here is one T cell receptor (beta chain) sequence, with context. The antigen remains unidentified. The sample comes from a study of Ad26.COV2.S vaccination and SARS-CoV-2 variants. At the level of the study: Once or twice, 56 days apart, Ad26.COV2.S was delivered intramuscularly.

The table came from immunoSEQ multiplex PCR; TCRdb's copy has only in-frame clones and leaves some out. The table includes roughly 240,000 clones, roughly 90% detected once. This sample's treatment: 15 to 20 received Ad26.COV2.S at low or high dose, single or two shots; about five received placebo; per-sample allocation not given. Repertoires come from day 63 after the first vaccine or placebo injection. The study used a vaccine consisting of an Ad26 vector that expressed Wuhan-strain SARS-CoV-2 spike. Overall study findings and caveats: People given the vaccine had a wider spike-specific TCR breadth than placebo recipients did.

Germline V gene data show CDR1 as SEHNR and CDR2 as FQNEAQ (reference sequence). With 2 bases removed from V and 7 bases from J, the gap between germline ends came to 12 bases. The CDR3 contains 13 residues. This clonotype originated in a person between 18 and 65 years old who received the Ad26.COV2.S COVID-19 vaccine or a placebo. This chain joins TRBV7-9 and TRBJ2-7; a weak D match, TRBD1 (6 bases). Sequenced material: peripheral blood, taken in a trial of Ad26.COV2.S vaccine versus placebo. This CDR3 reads CASSLTQGPEQYF. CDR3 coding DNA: TGTGCCAGCAGCTTAACACAGGGTCCAGAGCAGTACTTC.